The following is a TCR beta chain sequence with its context. Trimming took off 0 bases at V and 4 bases at J, with 15 bases between the two ends. Looked up from germline, CDR1 is MGHRA and CDR2 is YSYEKL. The CDR3 is 16 residues long. This sample was included in a study of T-cell reconstitution after alpha-beta-depleted transplantation in children. Preparation of the TCRbeta library used unique molecular identifiers. TCRdb independently ran MiXCR on the PCR reads; one entry per CDR3 protein. The repertoire holds about 340,000 distinct CDR3 sequences, with about an eighth as singletons. This receptor was taken from a human donor who donated a stem cell graft to a child with Fanconi anemia. This chain uses TRBV4-1 with TRBJ2-5; D unclear. Sequencing used PBMCs, obtained from the stem cell graft. Here the CDR3 DNA reads TGCGCCAGCAGCCAAGATCGGGTAGAGAACGGAGAGACCCAGTACTTC. Protein product: CASSQDRVENGETQYF.